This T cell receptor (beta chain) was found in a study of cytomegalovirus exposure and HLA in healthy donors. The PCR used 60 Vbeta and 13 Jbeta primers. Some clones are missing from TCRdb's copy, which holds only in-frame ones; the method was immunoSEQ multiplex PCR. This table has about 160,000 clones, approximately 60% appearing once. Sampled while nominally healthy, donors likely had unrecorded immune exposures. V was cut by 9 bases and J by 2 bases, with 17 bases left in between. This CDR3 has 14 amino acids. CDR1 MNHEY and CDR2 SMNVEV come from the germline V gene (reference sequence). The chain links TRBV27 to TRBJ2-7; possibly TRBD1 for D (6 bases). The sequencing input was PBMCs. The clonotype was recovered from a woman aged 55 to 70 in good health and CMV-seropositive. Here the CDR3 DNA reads TGTGCCAGTCGACCTTGGACAGAGACCTACGAGCAGTACTTC. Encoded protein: CASRPWTETYEQYF.